This section outlines one TCR beta chain sequence together with its context. The data are from a study of blood T cell repertoires in COVID-19. Here immunoSEQ multiplex PCR was the method, and the copy in TCRdb shows in-frame clones only, minus some. The table includes 110,000 or so clones, around four fifths detected once. The CDR3 covers 14 residues. J gave up 7 bases and V 7 bases, and 8 bases lay outside the gene matches. Per the germline V gene, CDR1 is SQVTM and CDR2 is ANQGSEA. The specimen sequenced was peripheral blood. This sequence was found in a woman in her sixties or seventies with acute or convalescent COVID-19. The chain links TRBV29-1 to TRBJ2-2; 11 nucleotides agree with TRBD2. As DNA, the CDR3 is TGCAGCGGCCTACTAGCGGGAGTCGGCGGGGAGCTGTTTTTT. As protein: CSGLLAGVGGELFF.